The present T cell receptor beta chain was sequenced within a study of T cells in tumors after PD-1 blockade. Sequencing was performed with immunoSEQ multiplex PCR; in TCRdb, only in-frame clones are kept and a portion is missing. The data contain some 66,000 clones, around 74% of them singletons. After removal of 2 bases from V and 4 bases from J, the junction contained 7 bases not matched to a gene. The CDR3 runs 16 residues. Germline V lookup: CDR1 MNHNY, CDR2 SVGAGI (reference sequence). The receptor's source is a human donor with basal cell carcinoma. V gene TRBV6-6 combines with J gene TRBJ2-7; the match to TRBD1 covers 11 bases. The sample was PBMCs, taken after anti-PD-1 treatment. The CDR3 is CASSYTPGTGGYEQYF. For the CDR3, the DNA is TGTGCCAGCAGTTACACCCCGGGGACAGGGGGGTACGAGCAGTACTTC.